This T cell receptor (beta chain) was recovered during a study of cytomegalovirus exposure and HLA in healthy donors. Study summary: Among fewer than 500 genotyped donors, around 82% fell in the Caucasian-associated ancestry cluster. Whole-study findings and limits: Later genetic work tied a missense DCLRE1C variant to beta-chain V and J trimming. Analysis was performed later, and it showed HLA-associated TCR beta chains to be more clonally expanded than equally common others.

J lost 8 bases, V lost 4 bases, and 5 bases had no gene match. The CDR3 totals 13 residues. Germline V CDR1 and CDR2: SGHNT, YYREEE (reference sequence). Primers: 60 Vbeta forward and 13 Jbeta reverse. Libraries were prepared by immunoSEQ multiplex PCR; TCRdb keeps only in-frame clonotypes and omits some of them. The sample records approximately 200,000 clones, around 78% being singletons. This clone was seen a handful of times. Its target is not known. Sequencing was done on a sample of PBMCs. The genes are TRBV5-4 and TRBJ2-1; the match to TRBD1 covers 8 bases. This clonotype originated in a man aged 30 to 39 in good health and CMV-seronegative. The CDR3 region has the DNA TGTGCCAGCAGCGAACAGGGGGTGGATGAGCAGTTCTTC. Protein sequence: CASSEQGVDEQFF.